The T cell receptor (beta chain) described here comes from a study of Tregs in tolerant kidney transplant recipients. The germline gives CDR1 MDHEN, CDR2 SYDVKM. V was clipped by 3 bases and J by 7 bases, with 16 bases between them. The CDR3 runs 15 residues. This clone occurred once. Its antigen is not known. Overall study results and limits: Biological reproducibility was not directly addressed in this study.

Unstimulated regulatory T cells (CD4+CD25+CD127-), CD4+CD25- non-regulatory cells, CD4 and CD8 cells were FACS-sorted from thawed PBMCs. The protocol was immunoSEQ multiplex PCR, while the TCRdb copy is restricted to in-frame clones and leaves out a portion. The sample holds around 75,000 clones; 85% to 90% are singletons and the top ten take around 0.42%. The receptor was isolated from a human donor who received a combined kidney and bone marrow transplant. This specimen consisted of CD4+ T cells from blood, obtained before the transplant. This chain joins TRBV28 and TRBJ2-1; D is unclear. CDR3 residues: CASSFRPGVKNEQFF. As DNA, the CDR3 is TGTGCCAGCAGTTTCCGCCCCGGAGTGAAAAATGAGCAGTTCTTC.